The source of this T cell receptor beta chain is a study of shared clonotypes between healthy human individuals. A split of CD4+ cells into CD45RA+ naive and CD45RA-negative memory subsets was performed. The assay ran at deep level. Profiled with immunoSEQ multiplex PCR; TCRdb holds only in-frame clones, not every one. Of approximately 2.1 million clones listed, roughly 93% are singletons. This CDR3 contains 16 residues. Germline assignment: CDR1 MDHEN and CDR2 SYDVKM. Trimming cost V 3 bases and J 1 base, with 13 bases left between them. This TCR came from a man aged 18 to 29 in good health. Some clones in this sample may be carry-over from other donors' samples. This chain connects TRBV28 to TRBJ2-1; TRBD2 is a possible D gene (5 bases). Sequenced input: naive CD4+ T cells from PBMCs. This sample's subset: CD45RA+ positively selected. The CDR3 DNA sequence: TGTGCCAGCAGTTTTGTCGCGGGTCGATCCTACAATGAGCAGTTCTTC. Translation gives CASSFVAGRSYNEQFF.